This T cell receptor (beta chain) was observed in a study of T-cell reconstitution after alpha-beta-depleted transplantation in children. Study observations and caveats: Counts and diversity of T cells one year after transplant came mostly from newly produced T cells. In some patients, recipient T cells and intrathymic progenitors surviving conditioning explained high day-60 diversity. Alpha-beta T cells about two months after transplant reportedly derived from several hundred expanded graft clones.

This clonotype turned up a few times. The antigen is unknown. Library preparation (for TCRbeta) was performed with unique molecular identifiers. TCRdb recomputed calls from the PCR reads with MiXCR, one row per CDR3 protein. The data hold about a million distinct CDR3 sequences, with under 30% observed a single time. Trimming at V came to 3 bases and at J to 6 bases, leaving 6 bases not matched to a gene. The CDR3 has 15 residues. Germline CDR1 is KGHDR and CDR2 is SFDVKD. This chain joins TRBV24-1 and TRBJ2-1, with TRBD1 matching over 8 bases. Here the sequenced sample was PBMCs, mostly from graft donor cells, taken 360 days after TCRalphabeta/CD19-depleted stem cell transplant. This clonotype was obtained from a boy under two years old who had a stem cell transplant for SCID, so the T cells may come from the graft donor. DNA for the CDR3: TGTGCCACCAGTGATCCGGGACAGGTTAGCAATGAGCAGTTCTTC. The encoded protein is CATSDPGQVSNEQFF.